Presented here are 12 T cell receptor beta chains from one specimen sequenced in a study of blood T cell repertoires in COVID-19. Clones were sequenced by immunoSEQ multiplex PCR, and TCRdb holds only the in-frame ones, with some missing. The sample records 200,000 or so clones, around 80% being singletons. The sequencing input was PBMCs or T cells enriched from blood (not recorded which). All receptors derive from a middle-aged woman with acute COVID-19.

The rearrangement links TRBV19 to TRBJ2-7; the match to TRBD1 covers 7 bases. CDR1 is LNHDA, CDR2 SQIVND, per germline (reference sequence). This CDR3 comprises 13 residues. Trimming removed 4 bases from V and 12 bases from J; junction bases left unmatched: 12. The CDR3 DNA is TGTGCCAGTAGTACTAACGACAGGGAGCGACGGTACTTC. Residues: CASSTNDRERRYF.

The J gene is TRBJ2-1, the V gene TRBV6-5, with 14 positions matching TRBD2. The CDR3 covers 14 residues. Losses at the gene ends were 6 bases for V and 8 bases for J; bases not matched to a gene: 3. Germline loops: CDR1 MNHEY, CDR2 SVGAGI. CDR3 sequence: CASRTSGRADEQFF. The CDR3 nucleotides are TGTGCCAGCAGGACTAGCGGGAGGGCTGATGAGCAGTTCTTC.

The CDR3 nucleotides read TGTGCCACCAGTGACATTGGGACAGGGGGGGCCGGGGAGCTGTTTTTT. Translating gives CATSDIGTGGAGELFF. The genes are TRBV24-1 and TRBJ2-2; TRBD1 matches at 11 bases. Germline lookup yields CDR1 KGHDR and CDR2 SFDVKD. The J segment lost 6 bases and the V segment lost 4 bases, leaving 6 bases of the junction unmatched. The CDR3 consists of 16 residues.

The table lists this clone with a count of one. The junction shows a germline mismatch at one end, possibly a read error. CDR3 sequence (DNA): TGTGCTAGCAGCTCGGGACAACCATTTAGCACAGATACGCAGTATTTT. Its translation is CASSSGQPFSTDTQYF. The rearrangement uses TRBV7-7 and TRBJ2-3; a possible D gene is TRBD1 (6 bases). The CDR3 runs to 16 residues. Germline CDR1 and CDR2: SSHAT and FNYEAQ (reference sequence).

The CDR3 nucleotides read TGTGCCTGGAGTCCATCGAGAAGCGGTGAGCAGTTCTTC. It is translated as CAWSPSRSGEQFF. This chain uses TRBV30 with TRBJ2-1; D is possibly TRBD2 (5 bases). The CDR3 spans 13 residues. V was cut by 2 bases and J by 9 bases, with 14 bases left in between. The germline V gene encodes CDR1 GTSNPN and CDR2 SVGIG (reference sequence).

This clone was recorded once. V is TRBV18 and J is TRBJ1-3, with a possible D match to TRBD1 (5 bases). This CDR3 has 16 residues. Deletions cut 1 base from V and 0 bases from J, with 10 bases between. Germline V CDR1 and CDR2: KGHSH, LQKENI. This chain's CDR3 is CASSPLQGSSGNTIYF. The CDR3 bases are TGTGCCAGCTCACCACTTCAGGGCAGCTCTGGAAACACCATATATTTT. Based on the CDR3 plus reference TRBV18 and TRBJ1-3, the full variable domain is NAGVMQNPRHLVRRRGQEARLRCSPMKGHSHVYWYRQLPEEGLKFMVYLQKENIIDESGMPKERFSAEFPKEGPSILRIQQVVRGDSAAYFCASSPLQGSSGNTIYFGEGSWLTVV.

The V call is TRBV12-3 or TRBV12-4, the J call TRBJ2-3, with a tentative D call TRBD2 (5 bases). V lost 8 bases and J 1 base, leaving 10 bases between the germline ends. This CDR3 is 13 amino acids long. The CDR3 DNA follows: TGTGCCAGCCTTAATAGCGGCACAGATACGCAGTATTTT. Translating it yields CASLNSGTDTQYF.

This rearrangement joins TRBV11-2 to TRBJ1-2; TRBD1 might be the D (5 bases). The V end lost 4 bases, the J end lost 2 bases, and 11 bases lay between the germline ends. This CDR3 is built from 14 residues. Germline V gives CDR1 SGHAT, CDR2 FQNNGV. CDR3 bases: TGTGCCAGCAGCTCAAGACAGCTCAACTATGGCTACACCTTC. Translating gives CASSSRQLNYGYTF. Based on the CDR3 plus reference TRBV11-2 and TRBJ1-2, the full variable domain is EAGVAQSPRYKIIEKRQSVAFWCNPISGHATLYWYQQILGQGPKLLIQFQNNGVVDDSQLPKDRFSAERLKGVDSTLKIQPAKLEDSAVYLCASSSRQLNYGYTFGSGTRLTVV.

The chain recombines TRBV27 with TRBJ1-2; 8 bases match TRBD1. With 4 bases clipped from V and 4 bases from J, the junction kept 2 bases outside the gene matches. Germline V gene data show CDR1 as MNHEY and CDR2 as SMNVEV (reference sequence). This CDR3 comprises 13 residues. CDR3 sequence (DNA): TGTGCCAGCAGTTGGGGACAGGCCTATGGCTACACCTTC. This encodes CASSWGQAYGYTF.

J is TRBJ1-6 and V is TRBV7-2; 7 nucleotides agree with TRBD1. This CDR3 contains 17 residues. The V gene end was trimmed by 0 bases and the J gene end by 8 bases; junction bases not matched to a gene: 10. Per germline, CDR1 SGHTA and CDR2 FQGNSA. The CDR3 here is CASSLAQAGTADSPLHF. In DNA, the CDR3 is TGTGCCAGCAGCTTAGCTCAGGCCGGGACAGCTGATTCACCCCTCCACTTT.

The chain uses TRBV10-1 and TRBJ1-1; D unresolved. V was pared by 0 bases and J by 2 bases, with 7 bases between. The CDR3 spans 14 residues. Germline CDR1 WNHNN, CDR2 SYGVQD (reference sequence). CDR3 region: CASSESGPNTEAFF. Here the CDR3 DNA reads TGCGCCAGCAGTGAGTCTGGGCCAAACACTGAAGCTTTCTTT.

This clone turned up a few times. This chain joins TRBV5-1 and TRBJ1-1; D possibly corresponds to TRBD1 (6 bases). The CDR3 sequence is 14 residues long. The germline gives CDR1 SGHRS, CDR2 YFSETQ. V shed 7 bases and J shed 8 bases, with 21 bases lying between them. For the CDR3, the DNA is TGCGCCAGCCGACCGGGACATGGATATAAGGAAGCTTTCTTT. Translating it yields CASRPGHGYKEAFF.